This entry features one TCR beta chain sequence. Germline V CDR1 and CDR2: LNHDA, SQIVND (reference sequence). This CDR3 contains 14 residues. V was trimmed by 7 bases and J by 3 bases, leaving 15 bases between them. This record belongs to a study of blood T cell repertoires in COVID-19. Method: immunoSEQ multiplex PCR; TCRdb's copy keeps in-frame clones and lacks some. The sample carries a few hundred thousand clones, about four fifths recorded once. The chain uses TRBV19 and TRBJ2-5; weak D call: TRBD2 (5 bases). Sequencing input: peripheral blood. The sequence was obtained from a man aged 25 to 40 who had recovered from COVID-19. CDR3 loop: CASKPRTGEETQYF. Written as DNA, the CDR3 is TGTGCCAGTAAGCCCCGGACTGGGGAAGAGACCCAGTACTTC.